This T cell receptor beta chain was captured by sequencing in a study of human T cells and chemical hapten exposure. Points from the study as a whole: TCRs at a frequency above 1 in 1000 stayed unchanged with DPC sensitization.

TCRdb processed the RACE reads anew with MiXCR; each CDR3 protein has one entry. The repertoire has 110,000 or so distinct CDR3 sequences, less than 35% of them found once; the top ten carry about 2.7%. The CDR3 is 13 amino acids. V lost 8 bases, J lost 2 bases, and 6 bases stayed unmatched. This clonotype was seen repeatedly, ten times or more. What it binds is not known. Time point meaning: patch test 3, about 24 weeks after DPC sensitization. The treatment: therapeutic diphenylcyclopropenone sensitization with weekly scalp DPC. The genes are TRBV12-3 or TRBV12-4 and TRBJ2-7; 7 bases match TRBD2. Sequenced material: whole blood, taken in connection with sensitization to the hapten diphenylcyclopropenone (DPC). This clonotype was obtained from a man aged 35 to 55 with alopecia areata. Some clones in this sample may be carry-over from other donors' samples. The CDR3 nucleotides are TGTGCCAGCTCTCTGGCGGGGGCCTACGAGCAGTACTTC. Translating it yields CASSLAGAYEQYF.